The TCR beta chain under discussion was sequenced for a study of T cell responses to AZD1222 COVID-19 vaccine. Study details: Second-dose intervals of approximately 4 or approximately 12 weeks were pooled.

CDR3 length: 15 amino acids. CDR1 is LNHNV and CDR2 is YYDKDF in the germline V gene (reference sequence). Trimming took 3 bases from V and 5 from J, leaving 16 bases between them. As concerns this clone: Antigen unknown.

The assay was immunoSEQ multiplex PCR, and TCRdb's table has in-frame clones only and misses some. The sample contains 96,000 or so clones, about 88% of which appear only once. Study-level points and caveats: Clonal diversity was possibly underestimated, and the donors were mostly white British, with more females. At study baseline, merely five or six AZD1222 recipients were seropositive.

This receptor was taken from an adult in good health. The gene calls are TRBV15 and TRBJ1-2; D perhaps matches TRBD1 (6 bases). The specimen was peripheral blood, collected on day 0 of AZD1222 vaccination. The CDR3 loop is CATSSSPGVDYGYTF. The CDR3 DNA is TGTGCCACCAGCAGTTCGCCAGGGGTTGATTATGGCTACACCTTC.